The T cell receptor (beta chain) under discussion was sequenced for a study of OX40 agonist ivuxolimab in advanced cancers. The study's findings and limits: People who partly responded at 0.1-3.0 mg/kg had some of the least clonal expansion seen.

Data came from immunoSEQ multiplex PCR; TCRdb stores just in-frame clones and leaves some out. The table has 40,000 to 50,000 clones, around 87% seen once. To note about this clone: The antigen remains undetermined.

CDR3 length: 12 residues. Germline loops: CDR1 LNHDA, CDR2 SQIVND (reference sequence). Trimming cost V 11 bases and J 2 bases; bases outside gene matches: 5. V gene TRBV19 combines with J gene TRBJ1-2; 7 bases are a match to TRBD1. The TCR was taken from an adult with an advanced solid tumor such as melanoma, head and neck, liver or kidney cancer. The source was CD4+ or CD8+ T cells sorted from blood, collected in a trial of the OX40 agonist ivuxolimab. The CDR3 region is CASEGGNYGYTF. In DNA form, the CDR3 reads TGTGCCTCCGAAGGGGGCAACTATGGCTACACCTTC.